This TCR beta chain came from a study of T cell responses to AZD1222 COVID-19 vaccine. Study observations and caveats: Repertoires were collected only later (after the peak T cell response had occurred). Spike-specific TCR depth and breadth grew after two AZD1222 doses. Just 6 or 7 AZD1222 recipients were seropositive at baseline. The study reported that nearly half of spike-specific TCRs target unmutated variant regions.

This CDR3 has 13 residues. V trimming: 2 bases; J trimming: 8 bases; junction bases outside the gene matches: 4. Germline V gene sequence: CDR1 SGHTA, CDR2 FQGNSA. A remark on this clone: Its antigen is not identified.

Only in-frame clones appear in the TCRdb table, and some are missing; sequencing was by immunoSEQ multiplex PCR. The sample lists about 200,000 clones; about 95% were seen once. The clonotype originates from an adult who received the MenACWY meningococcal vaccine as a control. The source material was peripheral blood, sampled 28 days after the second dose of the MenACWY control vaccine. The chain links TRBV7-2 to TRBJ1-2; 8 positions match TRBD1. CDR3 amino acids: CASSLQGALGYTF. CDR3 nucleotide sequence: TGTGCCAGCAGCTTACAGGGGGCCCTGGGCTACACCTTC.